A selection of T cell receptor beta chains follows, all from one sample in a study of blood T cell repertoires in COVID-19. Measured with immunoSEQ multiplex PCR; TCRdb has only the in-frame clones, and not every one. The sample lists about 89,000 clones, 80% occurring once. Sample: peripheral blood. The source of these receptors is a woman aged 80 or over with acute or convalescent COVID-19. CDR3s include the opening cysteine and the closing phenylalanine or tryptophan. D genes are given only for firm matches. Clone size is stated in some rows and not others, as once, few, many or a class when expanded.

v_gene,abundance,d_gene,j_gene,CDR3nt,CDR3aa
TRBV4-1,NA,TRBD1,TRBJ2-1,TGCGCCAGCAGCCGCGGACAGGGCCACAATGAGCAGTTCTTC,CASSRGQGHNEQFF
TRBV5-1,NA,NA,TRBJ1-3,TGCGCCAGCAGCCTGACAGGTCAAATCTCTGGAAACACCATATATTTT,CASSLTGQISGNTIYF
TRBV29-1,NA,NA,TRBJ1-4,TGCAGCGTTGAACGGGGGGCTCATGAAAAACTGTTTTTT,CSVERGAHEKLFF
TRBV10-3,NA,NA,TRBJ2-5,TGTGCCATCAGTGCCAGGGGGGCTGAAGAGACCCAGTACTTC,CAISARGAEETQYF
TRBV6-5,NA,TRBD1,TRBJ1-6,TGTGCCAGCAGTTATTTCCGGGACAGAAATTCACCCCTCCACTTT,CASSYFRDRNSPLHF
TRBV11-3,NA,NA,TRBJ2-7,TGTGCCAGCAGCTGGACCCGAGACATAGGGGTATCCTACGAGCAGTACTTC,CASSWTRDIGVSYEQYF
TRBV6-5,NA,NA,TRBJ1-5,TGTGCCAGCGGACCCCTGCCGACAGACGATCAGCCCCAGCATTTT,CASGPLPTDDQPQHF
TRBV29-1,once,TRBD1,TRBJ2-5,TGCAGCGTTGACTCCAGGGGGCTTGAGACCCAGTACTTC,CSVDSRGLETQYF
TRBV7-3,NA,TRBD2,TRBJ2-1,TGTGCCAGCAGCTTAACAAGCGGGGGCTACAATGAGCAGTTCTTC,CASSLTSGGYNEQFF
TRBV6-5,once,TRBD1,TRBJ2-3,TGTGCCAGCAGCCCGGGACAGGGCATGCAGTATTTT,CASSPGQGMQYF
TRBV3-1/TRBV3-2,NA,TRBD1,TRBJ1-4,TGTGCCAGTCAGGGGGTGTCTAATGAAAAACTGTTTTTT,CASQGVSNEKLFF
TRBV11-2,NA,NA,TRBJ2-5,TGTGCCAGCAGCTTAGATCGGGGCCAAGAGACCCAGTACTTC,CASSLDRGQETQYF
TRBV18,NA,TRBD1,TRBJ1-4,TGTGCCAGCTCACCGAACCGGGACAGGGGGGAAAAACTGTTTTTT,CASSPNRDRGEKLFF
TRBV9,NA,NA,TRBJ2-1,TGTGCCAGCAAGGCCCAGGGTAGCAATGAGCAGTTCTTC,CASKAQGSNEQFF
TRBV28,NA,TRBD2,TRBJ2-3,TGTGCCAGCAGTTTATACGGGGGAGGGGGCACAGATACGCAGTATTTT,CASSLYGGGGTDTQYF
TRBV5-1,NA,NA,TRBJ2-1,TGCGCCAGCAGTCTGGGCCAGGCGGAGCAGTTCTTC,CASSLGQAEQFF
TRBV9,NA,TRBD2,TRBJ2-1,TGTGCCAGCAGCGCCGGTAGCGGGAGTGAGCAGTTCTTC,CASSAGSGSEQFF
TRBV27,NA,TRBD1,TRBJ2-1,TGTGCCACCTGGCCCCAGGGGGCTGTTAATGAGCAGTTCTTC,CATWPQGAVNEQFF
TRBV5-8,NA,NA,TRBJ2-5,TGTGCCAGCAGCGGGGGAACAGGGAGCACCCAAGAGACCCAGTACTTC,CASSGGTGSTQETQYF
TRBV7-9,NA,TRBD1,TRBJ2-3,TGTGCCAGCAACCCGCAGGGGGATAGAAGCACAGATACGCAGTATTTT,CASNPQGDRSTDTQYF
TRBV4-1,NA,TRBD1,TRBJ1-1,TGCGCCAGCAGCCAAGATCGGGAGACAGGGGCTTTCGAAGCTTTCTTT,CASSQDRETGAFEAFF
TRBV2,NA,NA,TRBJ2-7,TGTGCCAGCAGCACGGGTGGCTACGAGCAGTACTTC,CASSTGGYEQYF
TRBV11-1,NA,NA,TRBJ1-1,TGTGCCAGCAGCACCCGCAGGGCCCACACTGAAGCTTTCTTT,CASSTRRAHTEAFF
TRBV2,NA,NA,TRBJ1-4,TGTGCCAGCAGTGAAGCGCGACGGGGAGATGAAAAACTGTTTTTT,CASSEARRGDEKLFF
TRBV11-2,once,NA,TRBJ2-1,TGTGCCAGCAGCTTAGATATGTCCAGGCCCTTGAATGAGCAGTTCTTC,CASSLDMSRPLNEQFF
TRBV7-2,NA,NA,TRBJ2-7,TGTGCCAGCAGCTTAGGGCAGGCCGCCTACGAGCAGTACTTC,CASSLGQAAYEQYF
TRBV3-1/TRBV3-2,NA,NA,TRBJ1-2,TGTGCCAGCAGCCAAGGGCGAGAATCGGGGAGGTACACCTTC,CASSQGRESGRYTF
TRBV3-1/TRBV3-2,NA,NA,TRBJ1-5,TGTGCCAGCAGCCTAACCGGTACTCAGCCCCAGCATTTT,CASSLTGTQPQHF
TRBV4-1,few,NA,TRBJ1-5,TGCGCCAGCAGCCATAATAGGAGGAATCAGCCCCAGCATTTT,CASSHNRRNQPQHF
TRBV18,NA,NA,TRBJ2-2,TGTGCCAGCTCACCCCGAGGCGGGGAGCTGTTTTTT,CASSPRGGELFF
TRBV5-4,few,NA,TRBJ1-2,TGTGCCAGCAGCTGGAAGGGGGGGTTGGATGGCTACACCTTC,CASSWKGGLDGYTF
TRBV5-1,NA,TRBD2,TRBJ2-5,TGCGCCAGCAGGACTACCGCGGGAGCAGAGACCCAGTACTTC,CASRTTAGAETQYF
TRBV2,NA,TRBD1,TRBJ1-5,TGTGCCGACTCGAGAGGGGGCAGCAATCAGCCCCAGCATTTT,CADSRGGSNQPQHF
TRBV18,NA,NA,TRBJ2-1,TGTGCCAGCTCACCCGGCCAGGCCCGGCCTGATGAGCAGTTCTTC,CASSPGQARPDEQFF
TRBV5-1,NA,TRBD1,TRBJ1-2,TGCGCCAGCAACAAGGACAGGAACTATGGCTACACCTTC,CASNKDRNYGYTF